This T cell receptor beta chain was documented in a study of cytomegalovirus exposure and HLA in healthy donors. 60 Vbeta and 13 Jbeta primers were used in PCR. Produced via immunoSEQ multiplex PCR; TCRdb's table is partial and in-frame only. The data hold 180,000 or so clones, with around 85% observed a single time. Whole-study results and caveats: The study labeled 150 to 200 TCR beta chains cytomegalovirus-associated. Follow-up analysis later connected one missense variant in DCLRE1C with trimming of TCR beta V- and J-genes. Generally TCR sequences proved uncommon, though certain public TCRs appeared in numerous donors.

As for this clone: Its antigen is undetermined.

The TCR was taken from a man aged 18 to 30 in good health and CMV-seropositive. Sequenced material: PBMCs.

The CDR3 here is CASSQNPTDTQYF. CDR3 sequence (DNA): TGTGCCAGCAGTCAAAATCCCACAGATACGCAGTATTTT. This rearrangement joins TRBV6-5 to TRBJ2-3; the D is unclear. The CDR3 totals 13 residues. Germline loops: CDR1 MNHEY, CDR2 SVGAGI. V was cut by 5 bases and J by 2 bases, with 8 bases left in between.